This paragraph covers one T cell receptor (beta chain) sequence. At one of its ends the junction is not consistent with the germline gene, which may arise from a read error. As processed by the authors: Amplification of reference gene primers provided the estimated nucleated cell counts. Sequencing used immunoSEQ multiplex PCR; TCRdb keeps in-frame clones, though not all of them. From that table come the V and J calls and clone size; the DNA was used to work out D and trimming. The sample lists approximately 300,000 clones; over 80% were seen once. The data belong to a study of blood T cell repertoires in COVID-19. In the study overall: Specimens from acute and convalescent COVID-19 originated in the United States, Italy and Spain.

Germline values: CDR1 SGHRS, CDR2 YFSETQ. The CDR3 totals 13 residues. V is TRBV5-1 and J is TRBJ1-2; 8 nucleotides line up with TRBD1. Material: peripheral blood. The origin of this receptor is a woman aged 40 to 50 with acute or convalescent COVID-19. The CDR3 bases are TGCGCCAGCAGCCGGATACAGGGGGTGGCCTTATACTTC. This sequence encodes CASSRIQGVALYF.